Presented here are 12 T cell receptor beta chains from one specimen sequenced in a study of cytomegalovirus exposure and HLA in healthy donors. PCR amplification relied on 60 Vbeta primers (plus 13 Jbeta primers). The table came from immunoSEQ multiplex PCR; TCRdb's copy has only in-frame clones and leaves some out. This table has about 110,000 clones, roughly 82% appearing once. Sample: PBMCs. These receptors were taken from a man in his fifties in good health and CMV-seronegative.

The rearrangement uses TRBV7-2 and TRBJ2-3, with 9 bases lining up with TRBD2. V gave up 3 bases and J gave up 0 bases; unmatched junction bases: 4. The CDR3 spans 16 residues. Germline CDR1 is SGHTA and CDR2 is FQGNSA. CDR3 amino acids: CASSFSAGGSTDTQYF. In DNA form, the CDR3 reads TGTGCCAGCAGCTTCTCCGCGGGGGGGAGCACAGATACGCAGTATTTT. Using reference TRBV7-2 and TRBJ2-3 for the parts outside the CDR3, the full variable domain is GAGVSQSPSNKVTEKGKDVELRCDPISGHTALYWYRQSLGQGLEFLIYFQGNSAPDKSGLPSDRFSAERTGGSVSTLTIQRTQQEDSAVYLCASSFSAGGSTDTQYFGPGTRLTVL.

For the CDR3, the DNA is TGTGCCAGCAGAACAGGGGGGGCACAAGAGACCCAGTACTTC. Amino acids: CASRTGGAQETQYF. V is TRBV2 and J is TRBJ2-5, with D tentatively TRBD1 (8 bases). CDR1 and CDR2 from the germline V gene are SNHLY and FYNNEI. This CDR3 is built from 14 residues. V was trimmed by 6 bases and J by 2 bases, leaving 13 bases between them.

V is TRBV11-2 and J is TRBJ2-3; 12 bases agree with TRBD2. V was pared by 4 bases and J by 2 bases, with 4 bases of the junction left unmatched. This CDR3 has 16 amino acids. Germline-derived CDR1 and CDR2 are SGHAT and FQNNGV. CDR3 coding DNA: TGTGCCAGCAGCTCCTGGACTAGCGGGGTCACAGATACGCAGTATTTT. This encodes CASSSWTSGVTDTQYF.

The chain recombines TRBV30 with TRBJ2-7; 10 positions match TRBD1. V shed 5 bases, J shed 1 base, and the junction held 11 bases outside the gene matches. This CDR3 spans 16 amino acids. The V gene's germline CDR1 is GTSNPN and CDR2 SVGIG (reference sequence). The CDR3 DNA is TGTGCCTGGCGTGGCACGGGACAGGGGCTTTCCTACGAGCAGTACTTC. Encoded protein: CAWRGTGQGLSYEQYF. The full variable domain, in which reference TRBV30 and TRBJ2-7 provide the parts outside the CDR3, is SQTIHQWPATLVQPVGSPLSLECTVEGTSNPNLYWYRQAAGRGLQLLFYSVGIGQISSEVPQNLSASRPQDRQFILSSKKLLLSDSGFYLCAWRGTGQGLSYEQYFGPGTRLTVT.

The chain uses TRBV30 and TRBJ1-1; 8 nucleotides align to TRBD1. This CDR3 is built from 14 residues. The V gene's germline CDR1 is GTSNPN and CDR2 SVGIG (reference sequence). The V gene end was trimmed by 2 bases and the J gene end by 5 bases; junction bases not matched to a gene: 7. CDR3 coding DNA: TGTGCCTGGAGTAGGTCCAGGGGGCAGACTGAAGCTTTCTTT. This sequence encodes CAWSRSRGQTEAFF.

The chain joins TRBV28 to TRBJ1-2, with D tentatively TRBD1 (5 bases). V was clipped by 3 bases and J by 4 bases, with 12 bases between them. Germline V lookup: CDR1 MDHEN, CDR2 SYDVKM. This CDR3 region has 14 residues. The CDR3 reads CASSLEGTPYGYTF. CDR3 nucleotide sequence: TGTGCCAGCAGTTTGGAGGGGACCCCCTATGGCTACACCTTC.

This clone was seen a few times. This chain links TRBV4-1 with TRBJ2-2; the D is unclear. The V and J ends lost 4 bases and 1 base respectively, with 4 bases between them. Germline-derived CDR1 and CDR2 are MGHRA and YSYEKL. The CDR3 is made up of 13 amino acids. Written as DNA, the CDR3 is TGCGCCAGCAGCCCAGGGAACACCGGGGAGCTGTTTTTT. Translation: CASSPGNTGELFF.

The V call is TRBV6-4, the J call TRBJ2-1; TRBD2 matches 11 bases. V was clipped by 6 bases and J by 5 bases; unmatched bases: 9. Germline V gene data show CDR1 as MRHNA and CDR2 as SNTAGT. This CDR3 is 16 amino acids long. The CDR3 protein is CASSRLAGTSNNEQFF. The DNA for the CDR3 is TGTGCCAGCAGCAGACTAGCGGGGACGTCTAACAATGAGCAGTTCTTC.

The chain combines TRBV30 with TRBJ1-1; D gene ambiguous. V was cut by 7 bases and J by 1 base, with 13 bases left in between. The CDR3 spans 13 residues. Germline V gene sequence: CDR1 GTSNPN, CDR2 SVGIG (reference sequence). The DNA for the CDR3 is TGTGCCTTCACGAACCGGAGGAACACTGAAGCTTTCTTT. The encoded protein is CAFTNRRNTEAFF.

The chain couples TRBV7-9 to TRBJ2-3; TRBD2 aligns across 11 bases. There are 16 residues in the CDR3. CDR1 SEHNR and CDR2 FQNEAQ come from the germline V gene (reference sequence). V trimming: 6 bases; J trimming: 5 bases; junction bases outside the gene matches: 10. CDR3: CASRSTSGTPRDTQYF. In nucleotides, the CDR3 is TGTGCCAGCAGATCGACTAGCGGGACACCAAGAGATACGCAGTATTTT.

The V gene is TRBV7-2, the J gene TRBJ1-1, with 9 positions matching TRBD1. Trimming at V came to 5 bases and at J to 4 bases, leaving 2 bases not matched to a gene. CDR3 length: 13 amino acids. Germline V gene sequence: CDR1 SGHTA, CDR2 FQGNSA. In DNA, the CDR3 is TGTGCCAGCAGCCGACAGGGGGGCACTGAAGCTTTCTTT. Encoded protein: CASSRQGGTEAFF.

The V and J genes are TRBV7-8 and TRBJ1-2; 7 bases map to TRBD1. Germline V gene lookup returns CDR1 SGHVS and CDR2 FQNEAQ. Trimming at V came to 1 base and at J to 8 bases, leaving 1 base not matched to a gene. This CDR3 contains 12 residues. For the CDR3, the DNA is TGTGCCAGCAGCTTAGGAGGGGGCGGCTACACCTTC. The encoded protein is CASSLGGGGYTF.